These T cell receptor beta chains were read from a single sample in a study of tumor and adjacent non-tumor tissue in lung cancer. TCRdb analysed the multiplex PCR reads with MiXCR anew, one entry per CDR3 protein. The sample includes under 75,000 distinct CDR3 sequences, 65% to 75% of them seen just once. Specimen: distant non-tumor lung tissue. The receptor source for this set is a woman in her forties or fifties with non-small cell lung cancer. Both conserved end residues are part of each CDR3. The order of the fields is CDR3 DNA, CDR3 protein, D gene, clone size, V gene, J gene. The D gene is left open where the match is weak. Expanded clones are given a class, and other clones once, few, many or no size at all.

cdr3_nt: TGCAGTGCGACTGAAATTAATAGCAATCAGCCCCAGCATTTT; cdr3_aa: CSATEINSNQPQHF; d_call: .; clone_size: many; v_call: TRBV20-1; j_call: TRBJ1-5
cdr3_nt: TGTGCCAGCAGTACAAGCTGGACACGCAATAATCCACCCCTCCACTTT; cdr3_aa: CASSTSWTRNNPPLHF; d_call: .; clone_size: .; v_call: TRBV4-2; j_call: TRBJ1-6
cdr3_nt: TGTGCCAGCTGTCGAGACAAATCGTATGGCTGCACCTTC; cdr3_aa: CASCRDKSYGCTF; d_call: .; clone_size: .; v_call: TRBV6-2/TRBV6-3; j_call: TRBJ1-2
cdr3_nt: TGTGCCAGCAGCCTCTTAACAGGGAACACTGAAGCTTTCTTT; cdr3_aa: CASSLLTGNTEAFF; d_call: .; clone_size: few; v_call: TRBV7-9; j_call: TRBJ1-1
cdr3_nt: TGTGCCAATAGCCGCGGACATGGGCAGGATGGCTACACCTTC; cdr3_aa: CANSRGHGQDGYTF; d_call: .; clone_size: once; v_call: TRBV6-2/TRBV6-3; j_call: TRBJ1-2
cdr3_nt: TGTGCCAGTAGCTTAGAGATGGGAGGCGGAGGGTACTTC; cdr3_aa: CASSLEMGGGGYF; d_call: .; clone_size: .; v_call: TRBV11-2; j_call: TRBJ2-7
cdr3_nt: TGCAGTACTAGCCGAGAAGGCGCGGGCTACGAGCGGTACTTC; cdr3_aa: CSTSREGAGYERYF; d_call: .; clone_size: .; v_call: TRBV20-1; j_call: TRBJ2-7
cdr3_nt: TGTGCCAGCAGCATTCTCCAGAGCTACGAGCAATACTTC; cdr3_aa: CASSILQSYEQYF; d_call: .; clone_size: .; v_call: TRBV11-2; j_call: TRBJ2-7
cdr3_nt: TGTGCCAGTGGCTTCGGGGAGGCTTACGAGCAGTACTTC; cdr3_aa: CASGFGEAYEQYF; d_call: .; clone_size: .; v_call: TRBV7-8; j_call: TRBJ2-7
cdr3_nt: TGTGCCATCAACCTAAACAACAACAATGAGCAGTTCTTC; cdr3_aa: CAINLNNNNEQFF; d_call: .; clone_size: .; v_call: TRBV11-2; j_call: TRBJ2-1
cdr3_nt: TGTGTCGGCAGCTTAGCAAGGACAGGGGGAGAGCAGTACTTC; cdr3_aa: CVGSLARTGGEQYF; d_call: TRBD1; clone_size: .; v_call: TRBV11-2; j_call: TRBJ2-7
cdr3_nt: TGTGCCAGCAGCTTACCAGCGGGAGGGTACAAGCGATACTTC; cdr3_aa: CASSLPAGGYKRYF; d_call: TRBD2; clone_size: .; v_call: TRBV11-2; j_call: TRBJ2-7
cdr3_nt: TGTGCCAGCAGTCGCCACAGGGGACCTTTATCAGAAACCCAGTACTTC; cdr3_aa: CASSRHRGPLSETQYF; d_call: TRBD1; clone_size: .; v_call: TRBV12-3/TRBV12-4; j_call: TRBJ2-5
cdr3_nt: TGCAGTGCTAGAGTACCCAGGAGCGGGAAAATCCATGAGCAGTTCTTC; cdr3_aa: CSARVPRSGKIHEQFF; d_call: TRBD2; clone_size: many; v_call: TRBV20-1; j_call: TRBJ2-1
cdr3_nt: TGCGCCAGCAGTCCGGACAGCTGCTTTGGCTGTGGCTATGAGCAGTTCTTC; cdr3_aa: CASSPDSCFGCGYEQFF; d_call: .; clone_size: .; v_call: TRBV10-1; j_call: TRBJ2-1
cdr3_nt: TGTGCCAGCAGTTTAAGGCACCCCAACTATGGCTACACCTTC; cdr3_aa: CASSLRHPNYGYTF; d_call: .; clone_size: .; v_call: TRBV28; j_call: TRBJ1-2
cdr3_nt: TGCAGTGCTCCCGAGACGAAGACAGCCAGCTCCAATAATTCACCCCTCCACTTT; cdr3_aa: CSAPETKTASSNNSPLHF; d_call: .; clone_size: .; v_call: TRBV20-1; j_call: TRBJ1-6
cdr3_nt: TGTGGCAGCAGCCATGCACGCCAGAGTCACAATGAGCAGTTCTTC; cdr3_aa: CGSSHARQSHNEQFF; d_call: .; clone_size: .; v_call: TRBV11-1; j_call: TRBJ2-1
cdr3_nt: TGTACCAGCAGCTTAAGAAGGGATGATACGCAGTATTTT; cdr3_aa: CTSSLRRDDTQYF; d_call: .; clone_size: .; v_call: TRBV11-2; j_call: TRBJ2-3
cdr3_nt: TGCAGCGCTGGCCTACTAGCGGGAGATCTTTACGAGCAGTACTTC; cdr3_aa: CSAGLLAGDLYEQYF; d_call: TRBD2; clone_size: .; v_call: TRBV29-1; j_call: TRBJ2-7
cdr3_nt: TGTGCCAACAGCCATACAGATTCGCAGTATTTT; cdr3_aa: CANSHTDSQYF; d_call: .; clone_size: .; v_call: TRBV11-2; j_call: TRBJ2-3
cdr3_nt: TGCAGTGCCCCCCTAGGCGGGAGGAGCCTTTACGAGCAGTACTTC; cdr3_aa: CSAPLGGRSLYEQYF; d_call: TRBD2; clone_size: few; v_call: TRBV20-1; j_call: TRBJ2-7
cdr3_nt: TGCAGCGTTGAAATCTTAGCGGGAGTCGAGCAGTTCTTC; cdr3_aa: CSVEILAGVEQFF; d_call: TRBD2; clone_size: many; v_call: TRBV29-1; j_call: TRBJ2-1
cdr3_nt: TGCGCCAGCAGCTTGGCCAAGGGGGCCGGCACAGATACGCAGTATTTT; cdr3_aa: CASSLAKGAGTDTQYF; d_call: TRBD1; clone_size: few; v_call: TRBV5-1; j_call: TRBJ2-3
cdr3_nt: TGTGCCAGCAGACCAAGGGGTTCCTACGAGCAGTACTTC; cdr3_aa: CASRPRGSYEQYF; d_call: .; clone_size: .; v_call: TRBV27; j_call: TRBJ2-7
cdr3_nt: TGTGCCAGCAGTTGGCAGGAGCACACTGTAGCTTTCTTT; cdr3_aa: CASSWQEHTVAFF; d_call: .; clone_size: few; v_call: TRBV12-3/TRBV12-4; j_call: TRBJ1-1
cdr3_nt: TGTGCCAGCAGCCCTTGGGCTAGCGGTTCCTACGAGCAGTACTTC; cdr3_aa: CASSPWASGSYEQYF; d_call: TRBD2; clone_size: hyperexpanded; v_call: TRBV11-2; j_call: TRBJ2-7
cdr3_nt: TGTGCCAACAGCTTAGCAACCGGGACAGATACGGAGTATTTT; cdr3_aa: CANSLATGTDTEYF; d_call: TRBD1; clone_size: .; v_call: TRBV11-1; j_call: TRBJ2-3
cdr3_nt: TGTGCCATCAGCATAGCTCCGGGGGCTGATACGCAGTATTTT; cdr3_aa: CAISIAPGADTQYF; d_call: .; clone_size: .; v_call: TRBV11-1; j_call: TRBJ2-3
cdr3_nt: TGCAGCGTCTTACCCGACAGGGAGGGGACAGCCCCTGCATTT; cdr3_aa: CSVLPDREGTAPAF; d_call: TRBD1; clone_size: .; v_call: TRBV29-1; j_call: TRBJ1-5
cdr3_nt: TGCAGCGCGACTCACGAGGGCACCGGGGAGCTGTTTTTT; cdr3_aa: CSATHEGTGELFF; d_call: .; clone_size: .; v_call: TRBV29-1; j_call: TRBJ2-2
cdr3_nt: TGTGCCAGCAGCCAAGAGACAGGGCTACCTGGAAACACCATATATTTT; cdr3_aa: CASSQETGLPGNTIYF; d_call: TRBD1; clone_size: .; v_call: TRBV4-2; j_call: TRBJ1-3
cdr3_nt: TGTGCCAGTAGTATTGACAGCACGGGCCGGGAGCAGTCCTTC; cdr3_aa: CASSIDSTGREQSF; d_call: .; clone_size: .; v_call: TRBV19; j_call: TRBJ2-1
cdr3_nt: TGTGACAGCAGCTCGGGACTAGCGGGAGGGCCCTACAATGAGCAGTTCTTC; cdr3_aa: CDSSSGLAGGPYNEQFF; d_call: TRBD2; clone_size: .; v_call: TRBV11-3; j_call: TRBJ2-1
cdr3_nt: TGTCCCAGCAGCTTCTTCTCCCGACTAGCTAGCGACAATGAGCAGTTCTTC; cdr3_aa: CPSSFFSRLASDNEQFF; d_call: TRBD2; clone_size: .; v_call: TRBV11-2; j_call: TRBJ2-1
cdr3_nt: TGTGCCAGCAGTTATCCAGGAAGGGCGGAGACCCAGTACTTC; cdr3_aa: CASSYPGRAETQYF; d_call: .; clone_size: medium-sized; v_call: TRBV6-6; j_call: TRBJ2-5
cdr3_nt: TGCAGTGTTGCTCCCGTGCGGGCATTAGGCAATGAGCAGTTCTTC; cdr3_aa: CSVAPVRALGNEQFF; d_call: .; clone_size: .; v_call: TRBV29-1; j_call: TRBJ2-1
cdr3_nt: TGTGCCAGCGGCTTCCCCACCCCTAGCGGGAGGCTGGGAGATACGCAGTATTTT; cdr3_aa: CASGFPTPSGRLGDTQYF; d_call: TRBD2; clone_size: .; v_call: TRBV12-3/TRBV12-4; j_call: TRBJ2-3
cdr3_nt: TGTGTCAGCAACTTAGATCTGAACATCGGGGAGCTGTTTTTT; cdr3_aa: CVSNLDLNIGELFF; d_call: .; clone_size: .; v_call: TRBV11-2; j_call: TRBJ2-2
cdr3_nt: TGTGCCTGGAGTTTCACCGGGACAGGGAACCAGCCCCAGCATTTT; cdr3_aa: CAWSFTGTGNQPQHF; d_call: TRBD1; clone_size: .; v_call: TRBV30; j_call: TRBJ1-5
cdr3_nt: TGTGCCAGCAGTTTGAGGGGATCACCCCTCCACTTT; cdr3_aa: CASSLRGSPLHF; d_call: .; clone_size: many; v_call: TRBV28; j_call: TRBJ1-6
cdr3_nt: TGTGCCGGCAGCGAGTCCAGGGGGCGAGCTTTCTTT; cdr3_aa: CAGSESRGRAFF; d_call: TRBD1; clone_size: .; v_call: TRBV6-5; j_call: TRBJ1-1
cdr3_nt: TGTGCCAGCCTTCAATGGAGGGGGGCAGGTACCGGGGAGCTGTTTTTT; cdr3_aa: CASLQWRGAGTGELFF; d_call: .; clone_size: few; v_call: TRBV28; j_call: TRBJ2-2
cdr3_nt: TGCGCCAGCAGCCAAGATAAGTTCGGGACAGGGGCTCCTGGGGCCAACCTCCTGACTTTC; cdr3_aa: CASSQDKFGTGAPGANLLTF; d_call: TRBD1; clone_size: .; v_call: TRBV4-2; j_call: TRBJ2-6
cdr3_nt: TGTGCCAGCCTAATGGGGAACACCGGGGAGCTATTTTTT; cdr3_aa: CASLMGNTGELFF; d_call: .; clone_size: .; v_call: TRBV6-1; j_call: TRBJ2-2
cdr3_nt: TGCGACAGCTTCGACGGATACAATGAGCAGTTCTTC; cdr3_aa: CDSFDGYNEQFF; d_call: .; clone_size: .; v_call: TRBV6-1; j_call: TRBJ2-1
cdr3_nt: TGTGCCAGCAGTTTGGGACTAGTGGGTTCAAAGACCCAGTATTTC; cdr3_aa: CASSLGLVGSKTQYF; d_call: TRBD2; clone_size: once; v_call: TRBV28; j_call: TRBJ2-5
cdr3_nt: TGTGTCATCACTCGGGACGATTTTGGGACTGAAGCTTCCTTT; cdr3_aa: CVITRDDFGTEASF; d_call: .; clone_size: .; v_call: TRBV10-3; j_call: TRBJ1-1